Included here is one T cell receptor (beta chain) sequence, with context. TCRdb's table, derived via immunoSEQ multiplex PCR, lists solely in-frame clones and lacks some. The repertoire holds about 130,000 clones, with around 80% as singletons. CDR1 is MNHEY, CDR2 SVGAGI, per germline. V gave up 6 bases and J gave up 10 bases; unmatched junction bases: 5. The CDR3 is 13 residues long. These data come from a study of blood T cell repertoires in COVID-19. The wider study: Whether acute or convalescent, the COVID-19 samples came from the United States, Italy and Spain. T cells, B-cell-depleted T cells, or PBMCs supplied cDNA or gDNA.

The rearrangement joins TRBV6-5 to TRBJ1-6; 8 bases fit TRBD1. The TCR sequence derives from a man aged 35-49 years with active or convalescent COVID-19. Sequencing used peripheral blood. CDR3 DNA: TGTGCCAGCAGGCGGACAGGGTACTCACCCCTCCACTTT. It codes for CASRRTGYSPLHF.